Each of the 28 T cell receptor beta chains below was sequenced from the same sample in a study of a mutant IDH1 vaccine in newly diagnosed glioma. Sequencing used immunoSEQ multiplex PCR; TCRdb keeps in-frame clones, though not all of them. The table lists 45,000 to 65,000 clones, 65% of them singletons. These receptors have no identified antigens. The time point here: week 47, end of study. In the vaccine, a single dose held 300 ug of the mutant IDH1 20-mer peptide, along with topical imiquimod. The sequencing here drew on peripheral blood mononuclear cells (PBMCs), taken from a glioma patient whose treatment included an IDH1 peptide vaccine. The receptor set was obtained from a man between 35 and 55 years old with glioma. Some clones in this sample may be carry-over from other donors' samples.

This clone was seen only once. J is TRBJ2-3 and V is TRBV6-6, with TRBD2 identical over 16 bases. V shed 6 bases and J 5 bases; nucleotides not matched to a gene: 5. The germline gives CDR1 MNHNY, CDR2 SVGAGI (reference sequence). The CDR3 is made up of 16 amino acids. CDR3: CASSQGLAGGQDTQYF. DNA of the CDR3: TGTGCCAGCAGCCAGGGACTAGCGGGGGGGCAAGATACGCAGTATTTT.

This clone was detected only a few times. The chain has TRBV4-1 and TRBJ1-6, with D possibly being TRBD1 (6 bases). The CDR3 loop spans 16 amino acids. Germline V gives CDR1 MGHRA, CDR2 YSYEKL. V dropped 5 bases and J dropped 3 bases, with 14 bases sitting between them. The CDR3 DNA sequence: TGCGCCAGCAGCTTGGACAGAAGCTTCTATAATTCACCCCTCCACTTT. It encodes CASSLDRSFYNSPLHF.

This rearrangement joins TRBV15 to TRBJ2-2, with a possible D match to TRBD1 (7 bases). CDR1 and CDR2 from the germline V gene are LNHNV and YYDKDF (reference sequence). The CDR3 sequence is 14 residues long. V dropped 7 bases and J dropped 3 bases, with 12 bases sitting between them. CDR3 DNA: TGTGCCACCAAAACAGGGGAGGACACCGGGGAGCTGTTTTTT. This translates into CATKTGEDTGELFF.

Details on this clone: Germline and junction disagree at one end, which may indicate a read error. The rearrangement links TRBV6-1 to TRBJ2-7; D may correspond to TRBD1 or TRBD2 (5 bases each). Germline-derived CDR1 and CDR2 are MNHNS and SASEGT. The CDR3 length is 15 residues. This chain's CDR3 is CASSLGTVLSHERYF. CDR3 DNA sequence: TGTGCCAGCAGTTTGGGGACCGTCCTATCCCACGAGCGGTACTTC.

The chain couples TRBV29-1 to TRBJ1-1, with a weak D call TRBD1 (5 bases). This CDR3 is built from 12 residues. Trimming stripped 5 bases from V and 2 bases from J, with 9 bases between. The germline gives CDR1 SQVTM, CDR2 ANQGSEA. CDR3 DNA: TGCAGCGTTTTCGGGGGAAACACTGAAGCTTTCTTT. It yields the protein CSVFGGNTEAFF.

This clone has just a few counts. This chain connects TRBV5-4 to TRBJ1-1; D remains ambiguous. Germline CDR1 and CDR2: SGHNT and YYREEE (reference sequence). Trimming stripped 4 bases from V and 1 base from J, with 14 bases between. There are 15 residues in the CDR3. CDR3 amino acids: CASSRSSSRNTEAFF. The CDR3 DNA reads TGTGCCAGCAGCCGAAGTAGCAGCCGGAACACTGAAGCTTTCTTT.

The CDR3 nucleotides read TGTGCCAGCAGCTTAGGTACTTTGGGGTCAGATACGCAGTATTTT. It yields the protein CASSLGTLGSDTQYF. This chain links TRBV7-2 with TRBJ2-3; D gene uncertain. V was clipped by 1 base and J by 4 bases, with 12 bases between them. Per germline, CDR1 SGHTA and CDR2 FQGNSA. The CDR3 consists of 15 residues.

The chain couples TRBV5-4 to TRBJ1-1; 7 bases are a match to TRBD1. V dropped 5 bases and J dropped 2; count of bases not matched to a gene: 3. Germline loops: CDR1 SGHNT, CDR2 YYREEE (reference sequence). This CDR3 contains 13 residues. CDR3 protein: CASRGQFNTEAFF. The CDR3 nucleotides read TGTGCCAGCAGGGGACAGTTCAACACTGAAGCTTTCTTT.

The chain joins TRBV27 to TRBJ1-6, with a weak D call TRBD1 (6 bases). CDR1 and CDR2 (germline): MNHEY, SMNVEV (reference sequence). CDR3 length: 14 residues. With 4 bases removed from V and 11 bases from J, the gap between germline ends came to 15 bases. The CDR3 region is CASSSGGGGTPLHF. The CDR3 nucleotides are TGTGCCAGCAGTTCCGGTGGGGGCGGGACACCCCTCCACTTT.

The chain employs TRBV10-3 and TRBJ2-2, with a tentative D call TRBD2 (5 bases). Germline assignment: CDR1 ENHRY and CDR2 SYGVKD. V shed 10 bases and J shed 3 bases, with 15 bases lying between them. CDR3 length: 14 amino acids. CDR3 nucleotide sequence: TGTGCCACCTATCAGTGGGAGTACACCGGGGAGCTGTTTTTT. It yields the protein CATYQWEYTGELFF.

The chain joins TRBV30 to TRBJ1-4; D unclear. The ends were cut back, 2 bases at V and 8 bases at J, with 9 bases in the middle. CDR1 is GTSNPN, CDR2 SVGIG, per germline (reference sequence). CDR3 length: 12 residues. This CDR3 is CAWSRVDEKLFF. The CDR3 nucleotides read TGTGCCTGGAGTAGAGTTGACGAAAAACTGTTTTTT.

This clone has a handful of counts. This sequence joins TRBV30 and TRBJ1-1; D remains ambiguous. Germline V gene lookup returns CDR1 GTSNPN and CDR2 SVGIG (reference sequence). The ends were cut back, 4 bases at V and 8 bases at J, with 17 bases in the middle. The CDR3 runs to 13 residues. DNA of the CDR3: TGTGCCTGGATAGGGCGGCGGGCCCTAGAAGCTTTCTTT. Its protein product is CAWIGRRALEAFF.

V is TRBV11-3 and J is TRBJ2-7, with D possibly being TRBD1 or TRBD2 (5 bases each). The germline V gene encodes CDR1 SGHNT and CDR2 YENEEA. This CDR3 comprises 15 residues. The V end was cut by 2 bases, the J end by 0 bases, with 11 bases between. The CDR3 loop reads CASSLRSGTSYEQYF. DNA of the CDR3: TGTGCCAGCAGCTTACGGTCCGGGACCTCCTACGAGCAGTACTTC.

The CDR3 here is CASSEAQNRGTLRNSPLHF. The DNA of the CDR3 is TGTGCCAGCAGTGAAGCTCAGAACCGAGGGACTCTGCGAAATTCACCCCTCCACTTT. V and J are TRBV2 and TRBJ1-6; maybe TRBD1 (5 bases). V shed 0 bases and J shed 7 bases, with 22 bases lying between them. This CDR3 is 19 amino acids long. Per germline, CDR1 SNHLY and CDR2 FYNNEI.

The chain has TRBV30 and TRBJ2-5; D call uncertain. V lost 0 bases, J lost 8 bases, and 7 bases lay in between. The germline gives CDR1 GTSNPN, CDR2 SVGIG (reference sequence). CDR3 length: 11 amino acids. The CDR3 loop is CAWSVSGTQYF. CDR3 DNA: TGTGCCTGGAGTGTATCGGGTACCCAGTACTTC.

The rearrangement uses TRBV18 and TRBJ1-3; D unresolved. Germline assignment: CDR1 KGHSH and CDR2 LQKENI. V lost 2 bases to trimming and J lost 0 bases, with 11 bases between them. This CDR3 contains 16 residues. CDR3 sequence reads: CASSPSSSFSGNTIYF. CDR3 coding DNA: TGTGCCAGCTCACCAAGCAGTTCCTTCTCTGGAAACACCATATATTTT.

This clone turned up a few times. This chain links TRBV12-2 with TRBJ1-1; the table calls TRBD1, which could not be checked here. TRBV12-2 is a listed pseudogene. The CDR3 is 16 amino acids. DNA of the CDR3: TGTGCAAGTCGCAGCAACTCAGACAGGTCTAAAGACGAAGCTTTCTTT. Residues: CASRSNSDRSKDEAFF.

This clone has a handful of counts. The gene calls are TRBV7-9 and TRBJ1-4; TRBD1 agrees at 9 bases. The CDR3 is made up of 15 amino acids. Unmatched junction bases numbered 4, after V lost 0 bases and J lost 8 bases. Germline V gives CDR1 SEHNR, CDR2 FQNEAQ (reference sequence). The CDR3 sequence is CASSLATGGEEKLFF. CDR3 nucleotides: TGTGCCAGCAGCTTAGCGACAGGGGGAGAGGAAAAACTGTTTTTT.

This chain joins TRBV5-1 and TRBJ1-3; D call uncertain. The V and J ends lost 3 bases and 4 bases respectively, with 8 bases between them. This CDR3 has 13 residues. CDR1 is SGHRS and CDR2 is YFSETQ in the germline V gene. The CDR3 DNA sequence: TGCGCCAGCAGCTCTGCCCCGGGAAACACCATATATTTT. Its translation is CASSSAPGNTIYF.

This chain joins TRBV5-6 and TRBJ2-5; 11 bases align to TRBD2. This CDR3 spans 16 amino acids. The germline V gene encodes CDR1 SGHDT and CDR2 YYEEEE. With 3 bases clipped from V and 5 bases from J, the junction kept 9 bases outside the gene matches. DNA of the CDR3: TGTGCCAGCAGCTCCCGTAGCGGGGGGGCCTGGGAGACCCAGTACTTC. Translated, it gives CASSSRSGGAWETQYF.

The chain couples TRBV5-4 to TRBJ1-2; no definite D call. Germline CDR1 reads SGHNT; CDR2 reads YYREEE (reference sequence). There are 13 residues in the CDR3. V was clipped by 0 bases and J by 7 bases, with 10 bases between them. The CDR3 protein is CASSLVGLAGYTF. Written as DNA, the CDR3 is TGTGCCAGCAGCTTGGTAGGGTTGGCTGGCTACACCTTC.

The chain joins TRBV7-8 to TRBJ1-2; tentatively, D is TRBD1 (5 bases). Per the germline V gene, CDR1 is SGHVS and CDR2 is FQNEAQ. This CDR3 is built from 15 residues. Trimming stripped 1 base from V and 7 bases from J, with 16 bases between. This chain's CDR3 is CASSLEGRVNGGYTF. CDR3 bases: TGTGCCAGCAGCTTAGAGGGCAGGGTGAATGGTGGCTACACCTTC.

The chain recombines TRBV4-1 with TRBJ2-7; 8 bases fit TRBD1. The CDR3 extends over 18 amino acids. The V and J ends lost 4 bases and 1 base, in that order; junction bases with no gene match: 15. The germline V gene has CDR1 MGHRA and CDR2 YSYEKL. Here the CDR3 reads CASSPRGRTGQVSYEQYF. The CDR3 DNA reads TGCGCCAGCAGCCCCCGGGGGCGGACAGGGCAAGTGTCCTACGAGCAGTACTTC.

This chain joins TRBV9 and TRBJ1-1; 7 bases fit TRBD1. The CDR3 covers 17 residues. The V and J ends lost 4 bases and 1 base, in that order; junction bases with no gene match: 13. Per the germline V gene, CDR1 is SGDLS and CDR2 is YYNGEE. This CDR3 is CASSISTGNRGNTEAFF. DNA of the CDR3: TGTGCCAGCAGCATCTCGACAGGGAACCGTGGGAACACTGAAGCTTTCTTT.

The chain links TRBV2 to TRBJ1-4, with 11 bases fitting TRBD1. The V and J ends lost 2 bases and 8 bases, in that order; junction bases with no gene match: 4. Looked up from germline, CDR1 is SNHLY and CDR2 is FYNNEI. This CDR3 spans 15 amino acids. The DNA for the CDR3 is TGTGCCAGCAGTGAAAGGACAGGGGGCGTAGAAAAACTGTTTTTT. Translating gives CASSERTGGVEKLFF.

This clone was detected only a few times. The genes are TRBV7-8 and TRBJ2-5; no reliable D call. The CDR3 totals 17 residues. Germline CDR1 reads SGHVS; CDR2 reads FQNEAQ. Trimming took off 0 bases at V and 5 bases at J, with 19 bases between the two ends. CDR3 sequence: CASSLALVGPFIETQYF. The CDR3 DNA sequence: TGTGCCAGCAGCTTAGCGCTCGTAGGACCCTTCATTGAGACCCAGTACTTC.

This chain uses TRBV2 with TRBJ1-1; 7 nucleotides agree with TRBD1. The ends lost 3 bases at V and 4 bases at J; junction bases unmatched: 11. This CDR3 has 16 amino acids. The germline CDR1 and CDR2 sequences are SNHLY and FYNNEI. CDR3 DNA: TGTGCCAGCAGTGAGGTCGTAAAGGGGGACAGCACTGAAGCTTTCTTT. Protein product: CASSEVVKGDSTEAFF. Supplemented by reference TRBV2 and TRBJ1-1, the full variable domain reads EPEVTQTPSHQVTQMGQEVILRCVPISNHLYFYWYRQILGQKVEFLVSFYNNEISEKSEIFDDQFSVERPDGSNFTLKIRSTKLEDSAMYFCASSEVVKGDSTEAFFGQGTRLTVV.

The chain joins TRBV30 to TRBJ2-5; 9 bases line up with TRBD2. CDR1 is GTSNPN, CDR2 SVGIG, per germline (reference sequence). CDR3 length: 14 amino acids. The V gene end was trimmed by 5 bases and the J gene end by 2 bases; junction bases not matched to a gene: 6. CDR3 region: CAWGSGGDQETQYF. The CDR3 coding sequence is TGTGCCTGGGGTAGCGGGGGAGATCAAGAGACCCAGTACTTC. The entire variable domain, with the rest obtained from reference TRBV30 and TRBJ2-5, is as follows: SQTIHQWPATLVQPVGSPLSLECTVEGTSNPNLYWYRQAAGRGLQLLFYSVGIGQISSEVPQNLSASRPQDRQFILSSKKLLLSDSGFYLCAWGSGGDQETQYFGPGTRLLVL.